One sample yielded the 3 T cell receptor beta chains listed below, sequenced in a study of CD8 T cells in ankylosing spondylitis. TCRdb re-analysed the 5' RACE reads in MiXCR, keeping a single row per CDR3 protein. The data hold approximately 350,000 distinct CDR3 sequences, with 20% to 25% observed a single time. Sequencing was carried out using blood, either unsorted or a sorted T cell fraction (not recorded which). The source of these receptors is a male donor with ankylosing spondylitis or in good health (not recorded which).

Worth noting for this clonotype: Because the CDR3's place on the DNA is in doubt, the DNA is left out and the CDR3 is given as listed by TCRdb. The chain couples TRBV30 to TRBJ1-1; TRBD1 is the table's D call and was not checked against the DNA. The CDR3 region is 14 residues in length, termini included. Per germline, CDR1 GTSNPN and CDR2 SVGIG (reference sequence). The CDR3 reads CAWSVGQGATEAFF.

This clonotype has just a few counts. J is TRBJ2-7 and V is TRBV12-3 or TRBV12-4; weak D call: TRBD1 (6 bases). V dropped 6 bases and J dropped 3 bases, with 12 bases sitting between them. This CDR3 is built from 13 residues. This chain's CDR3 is CASSFTGNYEQYF. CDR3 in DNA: TGTGCCAGCAGCTTCACAGGGAACTACGAGCAGTACTTC.

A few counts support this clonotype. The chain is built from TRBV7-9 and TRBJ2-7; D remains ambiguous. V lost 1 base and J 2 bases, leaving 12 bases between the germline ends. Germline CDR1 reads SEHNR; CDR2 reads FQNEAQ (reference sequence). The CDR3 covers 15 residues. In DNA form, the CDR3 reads TGTGCCAGCAGCTTAGATGGTAGCACTACCTACGAGCAGTACTTC. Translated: CASSLDGSTTYEQYF. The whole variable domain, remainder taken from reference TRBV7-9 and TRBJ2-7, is DTGVSQNPRHKITKRGQNVTFRCDPISEHNRLYWYRQTLGQGPEFLTYFQNEAQLEKSRLLSDRFSAERPKGSFSTLEIQRTEQGDSAMYLCASSLDGSTTYEQYFGPGTRLTVT.